There are a few counts of the clone carrying this TCR beta chain. Its target is not known. The source of the sample is a study of post-analysis software for immune sequencing data. Study-level information: Recorded subtypes: relapsing-remitting, secondary progressive, progressive-relapsing; some patients unannotated.

This CDR3 comprises 14 residues. The V gene lost 1 base and the J gene lost 1 base, with 9 bases spanning the gap. Germline CDR1 reads SQVTM; CDR2 reads ANQGSEA. Findings and limits, study-wide: Patients showed TRBV5-6, TRBV5-1 and TRBV20-1 among 4 or 5 TRBV segments more frequent than in controls.

Included in the TCR beta cDNA libraries were unique molecular identifiers. Via MiXCR, TCRdb re-called the PCR reads, giving one row per CDR3 protein. The repertoire includes 800,000 to 950,000 distinct CDR3 sequences, around 50% of them detected once, and approximately 4.5% sits in the top ten. The gene calls are TRBV29-1 and TRBJ2-3, with TRBD1 as a possible D gene (6 bases). Material: blood. This receptor was identified in a girl aged 10 to 17 with multiple sclerosis. CDR3 region: CSVEVQGRTDTQYF. The CDR3 DNA reads as TGCAGCGTTGAAGTACAGGGCCGCACAGATACGCAGTATTTT.